Shown below are 30 T cell receptor beta chains from a single sample sequenced in a study of cytomegalovirus exposure and HLA in healthy donors. Primers: 60 Vbeta forward and 13 Jbeta reverse. Produced via immunoSEQ multiplex PCR; TCRdb's table is partial and in-frame only. Of roughly 120,000 clones listed, 76% were seen once; the top ten hold approximately 7.7%. Sequenced input: PBMCs. All receptors come from a woman aged 45-65 years in good health and CMV-seropositive.

The chain is built from TRBV12-5 and TRBJ2-5; D perhaps matches TRBD2 (6 bases). The germline V gene encodes CDR1 LGHNT and CDR2 FRNRAP. V was shortened by 0 bases and J by 5 bases, with 13 bases between the two germline ends. The CDR3 sequence is 15 residues long. As DNA, the CDR3 is TGTGCTAGTGGTTTGGTACTGGGGGGAGAGGAGACCCAGTACTTC. It yields the protein CASGLVLGGEETQYF.

With regard to this clone: One junction end disagrees with the germline gene, perhaps due to a read error. V is TRBV7-9 and J is TRBJ2-3; D unresolved. Germline CDR1 reads SEHNR; CDR2 reads FQNEAQ (reference sequence). The CDR3 has 12 amino acids. Here the CDR3 DNA reads TGTTCCAGCAGCTCCCAGGCGGATACGCAGTATTTT. Amino acids: CSSSSQADTQYF.

V and J are TRBV7-2 and TRBJ1-2; TRBD1 agrees at 9 bases. V gave up 1 base and J gave up 5 bases; unmatched junction bases: 2. Per the germline V gene, CDR1 is SGHTA and CDR2 is FQGNSA. The CDR3 runs to 14 residues. CDR3: CASSLGGTGYGYTF. The CDR3 DNA reads TGTGCCAGCAGCTTAGGCGGGACAGGGTATGGCTACACCTTC.

This clone was seen just once. The chain has TRBV19 and TRBJ2-1; 11 bases agree with TRBD2. The V gene end was trimmed by 5 bases and the J gene end by 9 bases; junction bases not matched to a gene: 6. CDR3 length equals 14 residues. Germline V CDR1 and CDR2: LNHDA, SQIVND (reference sequence). The CDR3 reads CASSPPGLAVEQFF. CDR3 nucleotide sequence: TGTGCCAGTAGTCCTCCGGGACTAGCGGTTGAGCAGTTCTTC. Full variable domain (remainder filled in from reference TRBV19 and TRBJ2-1): DGGITQSPKYLFRKEGQNVTLSCEQNLNHDAMYWYRQDPGQGLRLIYYSQIVNDFQKGDIAEGYSVSREKKESFPLTVTSAQKNPTAFYLCASSPPGLAVEQFFGPGTRLTVL.

The chain links TRBV15 to TRBJ1-4; D ambiguous. Deletions cut 5 bases from V and 0 bases from J, with 7 bases between. From germline, CDR1 is LNHNV and CDR2 YYDKDF (reference sequence). The CDR3 loop spans 14 amino acids. CDR3 amino acids: CATSFRATNEKLFF. The CDR3 DNA sequence: TGTGCCACCAGCTTTCGGGCAACTAATGAAAAACTGTTTTTT.

This sequence joins TRBV19 and TRBJ2-7; D not resolved. The CDR3 has 13 residues. Germline V lookup: CDR1 LNHDA, CDR2 SQIVND (reference sequence). Trimming removed 3 bases at V and 6 bases at J, with 12 bases between. CDR3 loop: CASSISWPGEQYF. The CDR3 nucleotides are TGTGCCAGTAGTATTTCATGGCCGGGCGAGCAGTACTTC.

V gene TRBV6-4 combines with J gene TRBJ2-1; 8 bases align to TRBD1. The CDR3 length is 17 residues. Per the germline V gene, CDR1 is MRHNA and CDR2 is SNTAGT. V was clipped by 6 bases and J by 2 bases; unmatched bases: 12. The CDR3 sequence is CASSANRDRLTYNEQFF. CDR3 coding DNA: TGTGCCAGCAGCGCTAACCGGGACAGGCTAACCTACAATGAGCAGTTCTTC.

The J gene is TRBJ2-6, the V gene TRBV7-9; D might be TRBD1 (6 bases). Germline V gene lookup returns CDR1 SEHNR and CDR2 FQNEAQ (reference sequence). Trimming cost V 8 bases and J 0 bases, with 20 bases left between them. The CDR3 has 18 residues. The DNA for the CDR3 is TGTGCCAGCGAAAAACTGAGGGGGTCGAGCTCTGGGGCCAACGTCCTGACTTTC. This encodes CASEKLRGSSSGANVLTF.

The V and J genes are TRBV19 and TRBJ2-1; TRBD2 matches at 8 bases. V gave up 7 bases and J gave up 5 bases; unmatched junction bases: 7. Per germline, CDR1 LNHDA and CDR2 SQIVND (reference sequence). The CDR3 is 14 residues long. CDR3 sequence (DNA): TGTGCCAGTAATGACGGGGGGGTCAACAATGAGCAGTTCTTC. Encoded protein: CASNDGGVNNEQFF.

The chain uses TRBV5-6 and TRBJ2-4, with 8 positions matching TRBD2. The germline gives CDR1 SGHDT, CDR2 YYEEEE. This CDR3 has 12 amino acids. The junction had 7 bases not matched to a gene; V was cut back by 5 bases and J by 12 bases. The CDR3 spells CASRTGGTRQYF. CDR3 DNA: TGTGCCAGCAGAACGGGGGGGACCCGTCAGTACTTC. Full variable domain (outside the CDR3, taken from reference TRBV5-6 and TRBJ2-4): DAGVTQSPTHLIKTRGQQVTLRCSPKSGHDTVSWYQQALGQGPQFIFQYYEEEERQRGNFPDRFSGHQFPNYSSELNVNALLLGDSALYLCASRTGGTRQYFGAGTRLSVL.

The J gene is TRBJ2-5, the V gene TRBV5-6; perhaps TRBD1 as D (6 bases). CDR3 length: 15 amino acids. Germline lookup yields CDR1 SGHDT and CDR2 YYEEEE. V gave up 0 bases and J gave up 4 bases, with 13 bases separating them. CDR3 DNA: TGTGCCAGCAGCTTGGCTTACAGGGTTGGAGAGACCCAGTACTTC. This translates into CASSLAYRVGETQYF.

V and J are TRBV19 and TRBJ1-2, with D perhaps TRBD1 (5 bases). This CDR3 spans 14 amino acids. Germline CDR1 LNHDA, CDR2 SQIVND (reference sequence). Trimming took 1 base from V and 3 from J, leaving 9 bases between them. Written as DNA, the CDR3 is TGTGCCAGTAGTATAGTTCCGGGGGACTATGGCTACACCTTC. Translating it yields CASSIVPGDYGYTF.

The genes are TRBV4-2 and TRBJ1-2; perhaps TRBD1 as D (6 bases). V was clipped by 2 bases and J by 4 bases, with 17 bases between them. This CDR3 is built from 16 residues. Per germline, CDR1 LGHNA and CDR2 YNFKEQ. CDR3 region: CASSQSGTQEGYGYTF. The CDR3 DNA reads TGTGCCAGCAGCCAATCCGGGACACAAGAAGGCTATGGCTACACCTTC.

The chain joins TRBV21-1 to TRBJ2-6; the table's D call, TRBD1, was not checked against the DNA. TRBV21-1 is a pseudogene. This CDR3 is built from 17 residues. The CDR3 nucleotides read TGTGCCAGCGGAAAAAGGTCAGGGTGGTCTGGGGCCAACGTCCTGACTTTC. As protein: CASGKRSGWSGANVLTF.

This sequence joins TRBV5-1 and TRBJ2-3; 7 bases line up with TRBD2. This CDR3 has 13 residues. Germline V lookup: CDR1 SGHRS, CDR2 YFSETQ. Trimming at V came to 3 bases and at J to 5 bases, leaving 3 bases not matched to a gene. CDR3 coding DNA: TGCGCCAGCAGCTGGGAGGGAAGAGATACGCAGTATTTT. Translated: CASSWEGRDTQYF.

About this clone itself: One end of the junction is discordant with germline, which a read error may explain. V usage is TRBV7-9 and J usage is TRBJ1-5; 9 positions match TRBD1. This CDR3 is built from 14 residues. Per germline, CDR1 SEHNR and CDR2 FQNEAQ (reference sequence). The CDR3 DNA is TGTTCCAGCAGCTTTACAGGGGGCGGTCAGCCCCAGCATTTT. Its protein is CSSSFTGGGQPQHF.

The V gene is TRBV7-2, the J gene TRBJ2-7; D is uncertain. The CDR3 spans 13 residues. Germline-derived CDR1 and CDR2 are SGHTA and FQGNSA. Trimming took off 0 bases at V and 5 bases at J, with 8 bases between the two ends. The CDR3: CASSLAHQNEQYF. In DNA, the CDR3 is TGTGCCAGCAGCTTAGCCCACCAGAACGAGCAGTACTTC.

The chain recombines TRBV11-2 with TRBJ1-2, with 7 bases matching TRBD1. Germline CDR1 SGHAT, CDR2 FQNNGV. V shed 5 bases and J 10 bases; nucleotides not matched to a gene: 13. This CDR3 is built from 14 residues. The CDR3 sequence is CASSQGGLQWTYTF. For the CDR3, the DNA is TGTGCCAGCAGCCAGGGGGGCCTTCAGTGGACCTACACCTTC.

Regarding this clone: The germline gene is not matched at one end of the junction; a read error may be the cause. This chain links TRBV5-6 with TRBJ2-6, with TRBD1 as a possible D gene (5 bases). Per germline, CDR1 SGHDT and CDR2 YYEEEE. The CDR3 contains 14 residues. The CDR3 DNA reads as TGTGCCAGCAGCCTCGGCTCTGGGGCCAACGGCCTGACTTTC. This encodes CASSLGSGANGLTF.

The chain couples TRBV5-6 to TRBJ2-7, with TRBD1 matching 10 bases. V trimming: 0 bases; J trimming: 4 bases; junction bases outside the gene matches: 1. CDR1 and CDR2 (germline): SGHDT, YYEEEE. CDR3 length: 14 amino acids. In DNA form, the CDR3 reads TGTGCCAGCAGCTTGGCGGGACAGGGGTACGAGCAGTACTTC. This codes for CASSLAGQGYEQYF.

The genes are TRBV7-7 and TRBJ2-5, with 13 bases aligning to TRBD2. The CDR3 length is 16 residues. The germline V gene encodes CDR1 SSHAT and CDR2 FNYEAQ (reference sequence). The V gene end was trimmed by 1 base and the J gene end by 5 bases; junction bases not matched to a gene: 4. In DNA, the CDR3 is TGTGCCAGCAGCTTAGGGACTAGCGGGAGCTGGGAGACCCAGTACTTC. Translation gives CASSLGTSGSWETQYF.

This chain connects TRBV4-2 to TRBJ2-7; TRBD2 agrees at 7 bases. In germline, CDR1 is LGHNA, CDR2 YNFKEQ. Trimming took 3 bases from V and 5 from J; bases not matched to a gene: 7. CDR3 length equals 14 residues. CDR3 sequence: CASSQGGGTHEQYF. In DNA, the CDR3 is TGTGCCAGCAGCCAGGGGGGAGGGACCCACGAGCAGTACTTC.

J is TRBJ2-3 and V is TRBV2; a weak D match, TRBD1 (5 bases). The length of the CDR3 is 15 residues. Germline V CDR1 and CDR2: SNHLY, FYNNEI. Trimming removed 10 bases from V and 2 bases from J, with 19 bases in between. The CDR3 sequence is CATKEQVLFTDTQYF. As DNA, the CDR3 is TGTGCCACCAAGGAACAGGTCCTATTCACAGATACGCAGTATTTT. Supplemented by reference TRBV2 and TRBJ2-3, the full variable domain reads EPEVTQTPSHQVTQMGQEVILRCVPISNHLYFYWYRQILGQKVEFLVSFYNNEISEKSEIFDDQFSVERPDGSNFTLKIRSTKLEDSAMYFCATKEQVLFTDTQYFGPGTRLTVL.

The chain joins TRBV11-2 to TRBJ2-5; D not resolved. Germline-derived CDR1 and CDR2 are SGHAT and FQNNGV. The germline V and J ends were trimmed by 3 bases and 4 bases, with 3 bases remaining between them. The CDR3 contains 11 residues. This CDR3 reads CASSLAETQYF. The DNA for the CDR3 is TGTGCCAGCAGCTTGGCAGAGACCCAGTACTTC.

This chain joins TRBV2 and TRBJ2-1; TRBD2 matches at 14 bases. The CDR3 consists of 15 residues. J lost 6 bases, V lost 6 bases, and 4 bases had no gene match. Germline V gene lookup returns CDR1 SNHLY and CDR2 FYNNEI. CDR3 in DNA: TGTGCCAGCAGCGCGACTAGCGGGGGGGCCAATGAGCAGTTCTTC. Amino acids: CASSATSGGANEQFF.

This clone has a single count. The chain joins TRBV7-2 to TRBJ2-7, with 7 bases identical to TRBD1. From germline, CDR1 is SGHTA and CDR2 FQGNSA. The CDR3 loop spans 15 amino acids. After removal of 5 bases from V and 0 bases from J, the junction contained 7 bases not matched to a gene. The CDR3 DNA sequence: TGTGCCAGCAGCGGCTCGGACAGGCACTCCTACGAGCAGTACTTC. As protein: CASSGSDRHSYEQYF. The full variable domain, its missing parts supplied by reference TRBV7-2 and TRBJ2-7, is GAGVSQSPSNKVTEKGKDVELRCDPISGHTALYWYRQSLGQGLEFLIYFQGNSAPDKSGLPSDRFSAERTGGSVSTLTIQRTQQEDSAVYLCASSGSDRHSYEQYFGPGTRLTVT.

The chain carries TRBV15 and TRBJ1-1; the match to TRBD1 covers 7 bases. From germline, CDR1 is LNHNV and CDR2 YYDKDF (reference sequence). The CDR3 spans 15 residues. Trimming cost V 1 base and J 2 bases; bases outside gene matches: 4. The CDR3 coding sequence is TGTGCCACCAGCAGAGGGGACAGATTAAACACTGAAGCTTTCTTT. Protein: CATSRGDRLNTEAFF.

This clone was seen only once. The V and J genes are TRBV2 and TRBJ1-3; 7 bases match TRBD1. The junction had 2 bases not matched to a gene; V was cut back by 3 bases and J by 0 bases. This CDR3 has 15 residues. CDR1 is SNHLY and CDR2 is FYNNEI in the germline V gene. As DNA, the CDR3 is TGTGCCAGCAGTGAGGAGGGGGCCTCTGGAAACACCATATATTTT. Translating it yields CASSEEGASGNTIYF.

The rearrangement joins TRBV10-3 to TRBJ2-3; 9 positions agree with TRBD2. Germline lookup yields CDR1 ENHRY and CDR2 SYGVKD. V lost 1 base to trimming and J lost 2 bases; unmatched junction nucleotides: 7. This CDR3 has 17 amino acids. CDR3 in amino acids: CAISEWGSGGSTDTQYF. As DNA, the CDR3 is TGTGCCATCAGTGAGTGGGGTAGCGGGGGTTCCACAGATACGCAGTATTTT.

The CDR3 DNA follows: TGTGCCAGTGCTGACTATACCCAAGAGACCCAGTACTTC. Amino acid sequence: CASADYTQETQYF. The V call is TRBV19, the J call TRBJ2-5; D is possibly TRBD2 (5 bases). Trimming cost V 8 bases and J 1 base, with 11 bases left between them. The CDR3 loop spans 13 amino acids. CDR1 is LNHDA, CDR2 SQIVND, per germline (reference sequence).